This T cell receptor beta chain was recovered during a study of CD8+ T cells in alopecia areata (dated by TCRdb to between 2017 and 2018). Concerning the study at large: Treated patients were enrolled in an open-label pilot trial of oral tofacitinib, 5 to 10 mg twice daily, for moderate-to-severe alopecia areata. Tofacitinib was administered for 6 to 18 months, and 6 months of follow-up off drug were then conducted to assess delayed response and recurrence. High-throughput TCRbeta sequencing was used to examine T cell clonal expansion in alopecia areata in both the C3H/HeJ mouse model and human patients. Scalp tissue and sorted CD4+ and CD8+ peripheral blood T cells from patchy and totalis/universalis alopecia areata patients and from healthy controls were covered by human TCRbeta sequencing. Patients on tofacitinib were biopsied at baseline and after 4 and 24 weeks of treatment, and several of the patients also had a later scalp biopsy. Clonality in the scalp was compared among normal scalp (n=4), patchy alopecia areata scalp (n=8), and alopecia totalis/universalis scalp (n=8). RNA was extracted with the PAXgene miRNA kit for fixed scalp, the miRNeasy kit for PBMCs, and the RNeasy kit for mouse skin. immunoSEQ multiplex PCR using 35 Vbeta forward primers and 13 Jbeta reverse primers was used to amplify TCRbeta CDR3 regions. General study outcomes and caveats: TCR sequences shared between patients were less clear than in mice, possibly partly because of HLA diversity in the patient population. Compared with normal scalp, lesional scalp had higher clonality and more expanded CD8+ clones, particularly in alopecia totalis/universalis, a pattern that suggests antigenic drive. Unlike mouse skin, where gammadelta T cells dominate, normal human skin contains resident alphabeta T cells that get sequenced too, which complicates analysis of the scalp TCR repertoire.

The sample's time point label is to be understood as: baseline before oral tofacitinib. Peripheral blood and lesional scalp punch biopsies were obtained from patients with alopecia areata. PBMCs were isolated by density centrifugation and stained for CD3, CD4 and CD8, and CD4+ and CD8+ T cells were sorted on a FACSAria. Points on this clone: The antigen it binds to is not known. Base qualities are not at hand, and no much larger clone is one base apart.

Libraries were built with the immunoSEQ multiplex PCR assay. To provide template for TCR sequencing, every sample had RNA extracted and reverse transcribed into cDNA. SuperScript III was used for first-strand cDNA synthesis, primed with a 2:1 mix of oligo-dT and random hexamers. A synthetic immune receptor repertoire was used to assess amplification bias, and residual bias was removed computationally. The original methods were these. Raw reads were preprocessed to remove errors, and CDR3 was defined according to IMGT conventions as the region from the conserved cysteine to phenylalanine. To get clonality, Shannon entropy was normalized by log2 of the number of productive unique TCRs and the result was subtracted from 1. Scalp TCRbeta sequences were cross-referenced with sorted blood CD4 and CD8 repertoires so that the CD4 or CD8 identity of scalp clones could be inferred. TCRdb mirrors the immuneACCESS table, restricted to in-frame sequences. Some clones are absent from its copies; in checked studies, under half trace to an unresolved V gene, and the reason for the others is unknown. That table gives V, J and clone size, and the DNA gave D and trimming. This sample lists roughly 140,000 clones; approximately 50% were detected once. The ten largest clones add up to roughly 0.92% of the sample.

Trimming takes 5 bases from V and 5 bases from J, and the germline ends sit 13 bases apart. CDR1 is given as SGHTA and CDR2 as FQGNSA, both from the germline V gene. There are 14 amino acids in the CDR3, from cysteine to phenylalanine inclusive. Just CDR3 DNA is preserved here, 42 bases in frame from base 1. This chain is built from TRBV7-2 and TRBJ2-1, with TRBD2 tentatively as D gene (6 bases match). Here the sequenced sample was CD4+ T cells sorted from blood, taken at week 0. The source is a human donor with alopecia areata. In nucleotide form, the sequence is TGTGCCAGCAGCCCTCGGGACTCGGACAATGAGCAGTTCTTC. Its coded protein is CASSPRDSDNEQFF.